This T cell receptor beta chain was profiled in a study of response to subunit inactivated influenza vaccine. TCRdb processed the RT-PCR reads anew with MiXCR; each CDR3 protein has one entry. The sample holds hundreds of thousands of distinct CDR3 sequences; 11% are singletons and the top ten take about 10%. These data also featured in a second study, about T cells expressing NK-cell markers. That source adds: Synthesis of TCR beta cDNA relied on 5'RACE template switching carrying UMIs. All TCR beta repertoires analysed originated from sorted CD3+CD56+NKG2C+, CD3+CD56+NKG2C- and CD3+CD56-NKG2C+ T cells. Where a handful of donors were concerned, these clonotypes also led the CD3+CD56-NKG2C+ fraction. Whether expanded NKG2C+ T cell clones were HCMV-specific remained unclear.

The receptor comes from a man over 45 who received an inactivated influenza vaccine. The input for sequencing was PBMCs from blood, taken on the day of vaccination.

The CDR3 sequence is CSARASDRVNEQYF. The CDR3 DNA reads as TGCAGTGCTAGAGCGTCCGACAGGGTCAACGAGCAGTACTTC. The rearrangement links TRBV20-1 to TRBJ2-7; TRBD1 matches at 7 bases. There are 14 residues in the CDR3. V lost 1 base to trimming and J lost 5 bases; unmatched junction nucleotides: 8. From germline, CDR1 is DFQATT and CDR2 SNEGSKA (reference sequence).